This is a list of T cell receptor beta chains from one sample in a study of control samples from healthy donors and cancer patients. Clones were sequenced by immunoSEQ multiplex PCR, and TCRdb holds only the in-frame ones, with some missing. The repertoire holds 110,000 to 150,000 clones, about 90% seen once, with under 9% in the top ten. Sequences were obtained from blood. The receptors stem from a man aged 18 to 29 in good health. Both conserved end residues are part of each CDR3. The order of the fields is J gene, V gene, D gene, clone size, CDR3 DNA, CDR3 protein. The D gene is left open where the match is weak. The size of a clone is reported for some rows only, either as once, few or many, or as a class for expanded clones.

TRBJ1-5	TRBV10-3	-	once	TGTGCCATCAGTGACAGTGCCCTTAGCAATCAGCCCCAGCATTTT	CAISDSALSNQPQHF
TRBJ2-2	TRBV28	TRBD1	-	TGTGCCACGGACAGGGTCACCGGGGAGCTGTTTTTT	CATDRVTGELFF
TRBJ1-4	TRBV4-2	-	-	TGTGCCAGCAGCCAAGATGGGGCACCTACAACTAATGAAAAACTGTTTTTT	CASSQDGAPTTNEKLFF
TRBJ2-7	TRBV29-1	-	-	TGCAGCGTTGTACCACAGTCTCCCTACGAGCAGTACTTC	CSVVPQSPYEQYF
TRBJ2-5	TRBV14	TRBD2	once	TGTGCCAGCAGCCAAGGGGAGGGGCAAGAGACCCAGTACTTC	CASSQGEGQETQYF
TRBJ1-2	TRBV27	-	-	TGTGCCAGCAGTTTTCCAGGGTACTATGGCTACACCTTC	CASSFPGYYGYTF
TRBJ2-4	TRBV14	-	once	TGTGCCAGCAGCCAAGGTGGGGGACCCAAAAACATTCAGTACTTC	CASSQGGGPKNIQYF
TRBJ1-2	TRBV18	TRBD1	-	TGTGCCAGCTCACCGGGGACAGGGGTGAGGTATGGCTACACCTTC	CASSPGTGVRYGYTF
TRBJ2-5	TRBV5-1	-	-	TGCGCCAGCAGAACGGGGGCAGGGCCACAAGAGACCCAGTACTTC	CASRTGAGPQETQYF
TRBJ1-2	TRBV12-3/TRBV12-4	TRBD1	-	TGTGCCAGCAGTTCTGGACAGGTCTATGGCTACACCTTC	CASSSGQVYGYTF
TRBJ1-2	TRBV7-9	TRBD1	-	TGTGCCAGCAGCTTCGCAGGGGGATATGGCTACACCTTC	CASSFAGGYGYTF
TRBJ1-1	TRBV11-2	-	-	TGTGCCAGCAGCTTAGGGACGGACACTGAAGCTTTCTTT	CASSLGTDTEAFF
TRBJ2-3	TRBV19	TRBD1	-	TGTGCCAGTAGTACCACTCCCGGACAGGGAATAGATACGCAGTATTTT	CASSTTPGQGIDTQYF
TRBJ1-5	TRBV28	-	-	TGTGCCAGCAGTTTAGACCTGAGCAATCAGCCCCAGCATTTT	CASSLDLSNQPQHF
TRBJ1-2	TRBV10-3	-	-	TGTGCCATCAGTGAAGAAGGATCTGGCTACACCTTC	CAISEEGSGYTF
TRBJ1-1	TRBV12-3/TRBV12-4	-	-	TGTGCCAGCCGAGCGCGGGGGTCCACTGAAGCTTTCTTT	CASRARGSTEAFF
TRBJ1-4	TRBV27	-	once	TGTGCCAGCAGTTTAAGGGTGCTGGAAAAACTGTTTTTT	CASSLRVLEKLFF
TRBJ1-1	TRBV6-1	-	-	TGTGCCAGCAGTGCCCAGGAGAAGGCGACGAACACTGAAGCTTTCTTT	CASSAQEKATNTEAFF
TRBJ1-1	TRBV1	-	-	TGCACCAGCTGGGGGGGGAGACCTGGGACCACTGAAGCTTTCTTT	CTSWGGRPGTTEAFF
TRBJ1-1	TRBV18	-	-	TGTGCCAGCTCACCACCGGAGGGAATGAACACTGAAGCTTTCTTT	CASSPPEGMNTEAFF
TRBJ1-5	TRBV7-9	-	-	TGTGCCAGCAGCAGTGGGGGCAATCAGCCCCAGCATTTT	CASSSGGNQPQHF
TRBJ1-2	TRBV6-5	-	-	TGTGCCAGCAGTCGAGGGAGTCCATATGGCTACACCTTC	CASSRGSPYGYTF
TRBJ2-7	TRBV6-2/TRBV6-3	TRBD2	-	TGTGCCAGCAGCGGGGGACTAGCGGTCTACGAGCAGTACTTC	CASSGGLAVYEQYF
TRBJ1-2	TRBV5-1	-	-	TGCGCCAGCAGCTGGATAGCCGGGACTTCTAACTATGGCTACACCTTC	CASSWIAGTSNYGYTF
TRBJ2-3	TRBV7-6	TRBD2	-	TGTGCCAGCAGCATGACTAGCGGGCGCCCCACAGATACGCAGTATTTT	CASSMTSGRPTDTQYF
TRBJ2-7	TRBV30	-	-	TGTGCCTGGAGTGTTCGGTCCGGGAGCTCCTACGAGCAGTACTTC	CAWSVRSGSSYEQYF
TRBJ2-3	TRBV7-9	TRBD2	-	TGTGCCAGCAGCTCCCCCTGGACTAGCGGGGGACTCACAGATACGCAGTATTTT	CASSSPWTSGGLTDTQYF
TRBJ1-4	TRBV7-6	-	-	TGTGCCAGCAGCCCGAGAAGACAGTCTGCAACTAATGAAAAACTGTTTTTT	CASSPRRQSATNEKLFF
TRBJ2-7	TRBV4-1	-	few	TGCGCCAGCAGCCAAGAAGGCTGGGGATACGAGCAGTACTTC	CASSQEGWGYEQYF
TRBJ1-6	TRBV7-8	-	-	TGTGCCAGCAGCTTAGGCGACAGTCCTTTACCCCTCCACTTT	CASSLGDSPLPLHF
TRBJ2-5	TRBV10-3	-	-	TGTGCCATCAGTGACAGACAAGAGACCCAGTACTTC	CAISDRQETQYF
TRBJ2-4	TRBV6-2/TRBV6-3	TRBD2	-	TGTGCCAGCAGCCCGGGGGGTGCGGACATTCAGTACTTC	CASSPGGADIQYF
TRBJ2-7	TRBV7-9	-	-	TGTGCCAGCAGCTTAGGGGGGGGCCCTTACCTCTCCTACGAGCAGTACTTC	CASSLGGGPYLSYEQYF
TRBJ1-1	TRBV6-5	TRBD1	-	TGTGCCAGCAGCGCCGGACAGGGCTATGAAGCTTTCTTT	CASSAGQGYEAFF
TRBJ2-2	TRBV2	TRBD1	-	TGTGCCAGCAGTGACGGACAGGGTAGGAACGGGGAGCTGTTTTTT	CASSDGQGRNGELFF
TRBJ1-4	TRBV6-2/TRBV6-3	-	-	TGTGCCAGCAGTTACTCGGAAATCAGAGGTGAAAAACTGTTTTTT	CASSYSEIRGEKLFF
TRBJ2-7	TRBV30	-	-	TGTGCCTGGGATACTTACCCTTTGGGGTCCTACGAGCAGTACTTC	CAWDTYPLGSYEQYF
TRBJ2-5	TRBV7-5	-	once	TGTGTCAGAAGCTGGAAAGGTCGGACAGGGGTCCAAGAGACCCAGTACTTC	CVRSWKGRTGVQETQYF
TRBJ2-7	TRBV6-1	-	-	TGTGCCAGCAGTGAGGGGGGAACAGGTACCTACGAGCAGTACTTC	CASSEGGTGTYEQYF
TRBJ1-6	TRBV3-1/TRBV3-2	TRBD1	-	TGTGCCAGCAGCCCGTCCCCCCCGGGACAGGCTACCCAGGCCCTCCACTTT	CASSPSPPGQATQALHF
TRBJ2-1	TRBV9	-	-	TGTGCCAGCAGCGTATGGTCGGAACAGGCCCTCGATGAGCAGTTCTTC	CASSVWSEQALDEQFF
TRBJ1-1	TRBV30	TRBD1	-	TGTGCCTGGAGTGGCCGACAGGGTCCTAACACTGAAGCTTTCTTT	CAWSGRQGPNTEAFF
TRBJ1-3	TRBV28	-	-	TGTGCCAGCAGTTTACTAGAGGGCCGCTCTGGAAACACCATATATTTT	CASSLLEGRSGNTIYF
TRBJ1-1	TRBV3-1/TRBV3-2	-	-	TGTGCCAGCAGGAAGGGGGAAGTGAACACTGAAGCTTTCTTT	CASRKGEVNTEAFF
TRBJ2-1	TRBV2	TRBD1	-	TGTGCCAGCAGTCTAGAGGGGACAGGGGTCAATGAGCAGTTCTTC	CASSLEGTGVNEQFF
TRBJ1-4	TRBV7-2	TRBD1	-	TGTGCCAGCAGCCCGGGACAGGGAAGGGAAAAACTGTTTTTT	CASSPGQGREKLFF
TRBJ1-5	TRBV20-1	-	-	TGCAGTGCACGCGGGCAGGGGCTCCAGCATTTT	CSARGQGLQHF
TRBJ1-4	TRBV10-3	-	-	TGTGCCATCAGTGAGTTCGACCCGGGACGGAGCCTTGGAAAACTGTTTTTT	CAISEFDPGRSLGKLFF
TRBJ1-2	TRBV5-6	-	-	TGTGCCAGCAGCTTGGTTCAGGGTGCCTATGGCTACACCTTC	CASSLVQGAYGYTF
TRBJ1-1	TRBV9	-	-	TGTGCCAACAGGGCGGGGGGCACTGAAGCTTTCTTT	CANRAGGTEAFF
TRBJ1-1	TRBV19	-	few	TGTGCCAGTAGTATTGTAAGAGGTTGGGCTTTCTTT	CASSIVRGWAFF
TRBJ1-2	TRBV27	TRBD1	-	TGTGCCAGCAGTTTGGACAGGGGCTCTGGCTACACCTTC	CASSLDRGSGYTF
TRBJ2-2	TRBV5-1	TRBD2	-	TGCGCCAGCAGCTTTTTACTAGCGGGGAACACCGGGGAGCTGTTTTTT	CASSFLLAGNTGELFF